Presented here are 14 T cell receptor beta chains from one specimen sequenced in a study of cytomegalovirus exposure and HLA in healthy donors. The PCR made use of 60 Vbeta and 13 Jbeta primers. Produced via immunoSEQ multiplex PCR; TCRdb's table is partial and in-frame only. The data hold some 88,000 clones, with 65% to 80% observed a single time. Sequenced material: PBMCs. Every receptor here comes from a young woman in good health and CMV-seropositive.

V gene TRBV28 combines with J gene TRBJ2-7, with TRBD2 identical over 11 bases. V was pared by 6 bases and J by 2 bases, with 9 bases of the junction left unmatched. Germline V gene sequence: CDR1 MDHEN, CDR2 SYDVKM. The CDR3 is 16 residues long. The CDR3 is CASSPRLAGRAYEQYF. The CDR3 DNA reads TGTGCCAGCAGCCCTAGACTAGCGGGGCGGGCCTACGAGCAGTACTTC.

The chain couples TRBV7-2 to TRBJ2-3, with D possibly being TRBD2 (6 bases). There are 17 residues in the CDR3. V lost 5 bases, J lost 1 base, and 19 bases lay in between. Germline CDR1 reads SGHTA; CDR2 reads FQGNSA. Here the CDR3 reads CASSARLVRPGTDTQYF. The CDR3 nucleotides read TGTGCCAGCAGCGCCCGACTAGTCCGTCCGGGCACAGATACGCAGTATTTT.

The V gene is TRBV29-1, the J gene TRBJ1-2, with 7 bases lining up with TRBD1. The germline V gene encodes CDR1 SQVTM and CDR2 ANQGSEA. The CDR3 is 14 residues long. J lost 1 base, V lost 5 bases, and 7 bases had no gene match. In nucleotides, the CDR3 is TGCAGCGTTTCCAGGACAGGTATTAACTATGGCTACACCTTC. This gives the protein CSVSRTGINYGYTF.

V usage is TRBV7-6 and J usage is TRBJ2-1; 11 bases map to TRBD2. The germline gives CDR1 SGHVS, CDR2 FNYEAQ. The CDR3 runs to 17 residues. The ends lost 6 bases at V and 4 bases at J; junction bases unmatched: 11. CDR3 sequence reads: CASSHPPSGGSYNEQFF. CDR3 in DNA: TGTGCCAGCAGTCACCCTCCTAGCGGGGGGTCGTACAATGAGCAGTTCTTC.

The V gene is TRBV15, the J gene TRBJ1-5; 9 bases fit TRBD1. CDR3 size: 14 residues. CDR1 is LNHNV and CDR2 is YYDKDF in the germline V gene (reference sequence). The V and J ends lost 8 bases and 3 bases, in that order; junction bases with no gene match: 5. CDR3 coding DNA: TGTGCCACCCGAACAGGGGGCATCAATCAGCCCCAGCATTTT. It codes for CATRTGGINQPQHF.

This clone has only one observation. V gene TRBV10-2 combines with J gene TRBJ2-1, with 14 bases aligning to TRBD2. CDR1 is WSHSY, CDR2 SAAADI, per germline. V lost 4 bases to trimming and J lost 4 bases; unmatched junction nucleotides: 0. CDR3 length: 15 amino acids. The CDR3 region has the DNA TGCGCCAGCAGTGGGACTAGCGGGAGGTACAATGAGCAGTTCTTC. Its translation is CASSGTSGRYNEQFF.

J is TRBJ1-2 and V is TRBV28; 9 bases align to TRBD1. This CDR3 has 13 amino acids. V dropped 5 bases and J dropped 6; count of bases not matched to a gene: 4. Germline V gives CDR1 MDHEN, CDR2 SYDVKM. The DNA of the CDR3 is TGTGCCAGCAGTGGACAGGGGATCGATGGCTACACCTTC. This codes for CASSGQGIDGYTF.

V and J are TRBV28 and TRBJ2-1; D call uncertain. From germline, CDR1 is MDHEN and CDR2 SYDVKM. This CDR3 comprises 15 residues. V shed 6 bases and J shed 3 bases, with 15 bases lying between them. The CDR3 loop is CASSPPYKNYNEQFF. The CDR3 DNA sequence: TGTGCCAGCAGCCCTCCTTACAAGAACTACAATGAGCAGTTCTTC.

V and J are TRBV11-3 and TRBJ2-1, with 9 bases identical to TRBD2. The trim removed 5 bases at V and 6 bases at J, leaving 11 bases unmatched. This CDR3 has 16 amino acids. From germline, CDR1 is SGHNT and CDR2 YENEEA. The CDR3 loop is CASSPGAERGANEQFF. The CDR3 nucleotides read TGTGCCAGCAGCCCGGGAGCGGAGCGGGGGGCCAATGAGCAGTTCTTC.

This clone was counted a single time. The chain recombines TRBV19 with TRBJ1-1; TRBD1 might be the D (6 bases). There are 15 residues in the CDR3. The germline gives CDR1 LNHDA, CDR2 SQIVND (reference sequence). The V gene lost 4 bases and the J gene lost 1 base, with 13 bases spanning the gap. This CDR3 reads CASSTFGTPNTEAFF. The CDR3 DNA reads as TGTGCCAGTAGTACTTTCGGGACACCGAACACTGAAGCTTTCTTT.

This chain joins TRBV28 and TRBJ2-5; D is uncertain. The J call may not be correct, given that the DNA end is closer to TRBJ2-7. The CDR3 length is 14 residues. Germline-derived CDR1 and CDR2 are MDHEN and SYDVKM. The CDR3 nucleotides are TGTGCCAGCGGCCGGCTCCGCGGAGCCGGCGAGCAGTACTTC. Encoded protein: CASGRLRGAGEQYF.

The gene calls are TRBV27 and TRBJ2-2; weak D call: TRBD2 (6 bases). Germline assignment: CDR1 MNHEY and CDR2 SMNVEV (reference sequence). Trimming removed 4 bases at V and 1 base at J, with 13 bases between. The CDR3 sequence is 16 residues long. The CDR3, as DNA: TGTGCCAGCAGTTCCCCTCTAGCGCAGAACACCGGGGAGCTGTTTTTT. Residues: CASSSPLAQNTGELFF.

This clone was seen more than once but under ten times. The chain is built from TRBV2 and TRBJ2-1; 13 nucleotides agree with TRBD2. The germline gives CDR1 SNHLY, CDR2 FYNNEI. J lost 0 bases, V lost 5 bases, and 10 bases had no gene match. This CDR3 has 19 residues. The CDR3 sequence is CASSTPGTSGASSYNEQFF. DNA of the CDR3: TGTGCCAGCAGTACCCCCGGGACTAGCGGGGCGAGCTCCTACAATGAGCAGTTCTTC.

The V call is TRBV11-2, the J call TRBJ2-3; 13 bases fit TRBD2. The CDR3 runs to 16 residues. The ends lost 6 bases at V and 6 bases at J; junction bases unmatched: 9. Germline assignment: CDR1 SGHAT and CDR2 FQNNGV. This CDR3 reads CASRALAGGPGDTQYF. CDR3 nucleotides: TGTGCCAGCAGAGCACTAGCGGGAGGGCCAGGGGATACGCAGTATTTT. Full variable domain (remainder filled in from reference TRBV11-2 and TRBJ2-3): EAGVAQSPRYKIIEKRQSVAFWCNPISGHATLYWYQQILGQGPKLLIQFQNNGVVDDSQLPKDRFSAERLKGVDSTLKIQPAKLEDSAVYLCASRALAGGPGDTQYFGPGTRLTVL.